The 17 T cell receptor beta chains below come from one sample, sequenced in a study of T cells in Graves' hyperthyroidism and ophthalmopathy. TCR beta CDR3 sequences were amplified from RNA transcripts. A set of HTBI primers served as the primers for a first-round RT-PCR of the TCR CDR3. Via MiXCR, TCRdb re-called the multiplex PCR reads, giving one row per CDR3 protein. The sample records about 590,000 distinct CDR3 sequences, around a sixth being singletons. The sequencing sample was made of blood. All receptors come from a woman in her 30s with Graves' hyperthyroidism.

In the case of this clonotype: A much bigger clone sits one base away, suggesting this may be a read error. The gene calls are TRBV30 and TRBJ2-7; 8 bases agree with TRBD2. The CDR3 covers 13 residues. Germline values: CDR1 GTSNPN, CDR2 SVGIG (reference sequence). The J segment lost 6 bases and the V segment lost 1 base, leaving 5 bases of the junction unmatched. CDR3 nucleotide sequence: TGTGCCTGGAGTGAGTCGCGGGAGGCCGAGCAGTACTTC. This translates into CAWSESREAEQYF.

Many counts were recorded for this clonotype. The rearrangement links TRBV20-1 to TRBJ2-1; 7 bases map to TRBD1. The V segment lost 5 bases and the J segment 8 bases; nucleotides outside the gene matches: 6. From germline, CDR1 is DFQATT and CDR2 SNEGSKA (reference sequence). This CDR3 has 12 amino acids. This CDR3 reads CSALQGSDEQFF. DNA of the CDR3: TGCAGTGCTCTACAGGGGAGCGATGAGCAGTTCTTC.

The V call is TRBV3-1, the J call TRBJ2-1; 11 bases agree with TRBD2. Germline loops: CDR1 LGHDT, CDR2 YNNKEL (reference sequence). The ends lost 2 bases at V and 6 bases at J; junction bases unmatched: 9. The CDR3 runs to 17 residues. The CDR3 region has the DNA TGTGCCAGCAGCCAACATTCAGGGACTAGCGGTCTCAATGAGCAGTTCTTC. Translation gives CASSQHSGTSGLNEQFF.

This clonotype was detected ten times or more. The chain carries TRBV7-2 and TRBJ2-7, with 12 nucleotides matching TRBD1. V was clipped by 4 bases and J by 7 bases; unmatched bases: 5. Germline CDR1 reads SGHTA; CDR2 reads FQGNSA. This CDR3 contains 14 residues. For the CDR3, the DNA is TGTGCCAGCAGCTCCGGGACAGGGGGCTGGGAGCAGTACTTC. This codes for CASSSGTGGWEQYF.

This clonotype was seen many times. The rearrangement links TRBV30 to TRBJ2-2, with 9 bases aligning to TRBD2. The CDR3 is 14 residues long. CDR1 and CDR2 (germline): GTSNPN, SVGIG (reference sequence). Trimming removed 0 bases from V and 6 bases from J; junction bases left unmatched: 2. The CDR3 region is CAWSVGTSPGELFF. CDR3 DNA: TGTGCCTGGAGTGTAGGGACTAGCCCCGGGGAGCTGTTTTTT.

This clonotype has a count of ten or more. This chain uses TRBV6-1 with TRBJ2-1; D possibly corresponds to TRBD2 (6 bases). The CDR3 extends over 14 amino acids. With 3 bases removed from V and 3 bases from J, the gap between germline ends came to 9 bases. Germline CDR1 reads MNHNS; CDR2 reads SASEGT. CDR3 loop: CASSDGGVYNEQFF. The DNA for the CDR3 is TGTGCCAGCAGTGACGGAGGGGTCTACAATGAGCAGTTCTTC.

This chain joins TRBV4-1 and TRBJ2-1, with 10 positions matching TRBD2. Germline trimming cut 3 bases from V and 3 bases from J; bases unmatched to any gene: 5. The CDR3 contains 16 residues. CDR1 is MGHRA, CDR2 YSYEKL, per germline. CDR3 region: CASSHAAGGGYNEQFF. CDR3 coding DNA: TGCGCCAGCAGCCATGCAGCGGGAGGGGGCTACAATGAGCAGTTCTTC.

This clonotype has ten or more counts. The chain employs TRBV6-1 and TRBJ2-1; TRBD2 matches at 11 bases. CDR3 length: 15 amino acids. The J segment lost 13 bases and the V segment lost 1 base, leaving 9 bases of the junction unmatched. Looked up from germline, CDR1 is MNHNS and CDR2 is SASEGT. CDR3 DNA sequence: TGTGCCAGCAGTGAAGTGACTAGCGGGATGATTAGTCAGTTCTTC. The encoded protein is CASSEVTSGMISQFF.

This clonotype has ten or more counts. V is TRBV5-1 and J is TRBJ1-2, with unresolved D. V lost 0 bases to trimming and J lost 5 bases, with 11 bases between them. This CDR3 contains 14 residues. Germline CDR1 is SGHRS and CDR2 is YFSETQ. The CDR3 is CASSLASELYGYTF. CDR3 nucleotide sequence: TGCGCCAGCAGCTTGGCGTCAGAACTATATGGCTACACCTTC.

The table lists this clonotype with a few counts. The chain combines TRBV12-5 with TRBJ1-3; possibly TRBD1 for D (5 bases). Trimming left V 6 bases short and J 3 bases short, with 15 bases between. CDR3 length equals 15 residues. Per the germline V gene, CDR1 is LGHNT and CDR2 is FRNRAP. The CDR3 sequence is CASGPPGGGGNTIYF. CDR3 nucleotides: TGTGCTAGTGGCCCACCTGGGGGAGGTGGAAACACCATATATTTT.

As regards this clonotype: At one of its ends the junction is not consistent with the germline gene, which may arise from a read error. The V call is TRBV7-8, the J call TRBJ2-1, with D possibly matching TRBD1 (5 bases). CDR1 is SGHVS, CDR2 FQNEAQ, per germline. The CDR3 runs 16 residues. The CDR3 reads CASSQDGRVTYNEQFF. The CDR3 nucleotides are TGCGCCAGCAGCCAAGATGGCAGGGTCACCTACAATGAGCAGTTCTTC. The whole variable domain, filled in from reference TRBV7-8 and TRBJ2-1, reads GAGVSQSPRYKVAKRGQDVALRCDPISGHVSLFWYQQALGQGPEFLTYFQNEAQLDKSGLPSDRFFAERPEGSVSTLKIQRTQQEDSAVYLCASSQDGRVTYNEQFFGPGTRLTVL.

This sequence joins TRBV19 and TRBJ1-5; TRBD1 might be the D (5 bases). The V gene's germline CDR1 is LNHDA and CDR2 SQIVND (reference sequence). The V end lost 6 bases, the J end lost 2 bases, and 23 bases lay between the germline ends. This CDR3 has 18 amino acids. CDR3: CASSQGTWGPAGNQPQHF. CDR3 coding DNA: TGTGCCAGTAGCCAAGGGACTTGGGGCCCCGCGGGCAATCAGCCCCAGCATTTT.

Ten or more counts support this clonotype. The gene calls are TRBV12-3 or TRBV12-4 and TRBJ2-2; D is unclear. The CDR3 has 12 amino acids. Trimming took off 6 bases at V and 5 bases at J, with 7 bases between the two ends. The CDR3 DNA sequence: TGTGCCAGCAGAATGGGGACCGGGGAGCTGTTTTTT. Protein product: CASRMGTGELFF.

This clonotype was counted only a few times. This rearrangement joins TRBV6-5 to TRBJ2-6, with unresolved D. V was trimmed by 2 bases and J by 0 bases, leaving 11 bases between them. This CDR3 region has 17 residues. Germline V gives CDR1 MNHEY, CDR2 SVGAGI. CDR3 nucleotides: TGTGCCAGCAGTTACCGCAGAGTCCACTCTGGGGCCAACGTCCTGACTTTC. Protein: CASSYRRVHSGANVLTF.

This clonotype was counted at least ten times. This chain joins TRBV20-1 and TRBJ1-1; weak D call: TRBD1 (6 bases). Germline V gene data show CDR1 as DFQATT and CDR2 as SNEGSKA (reference sequence). This CDR3 region has 12 residues. Trimming cost V 4 bases and J 5 bases, with 11 bases left between them. As DNA, the CDR3 is TGCAGTGCTACAGGGGTGGAGACTGAAGCTTTCTTT. It encodes CSATGVETEAFF.

The rearrangement links TRBV19 to TRBJ1-4, with 10 bases matching TRBD1. Germline CDR1 LNHDA, CDR2 SQIVND (reference sequence). There are 15 residues in the CDR3. The trim removed 7 bases at V and 4 bases at J, leaving 6 bases unmatched. This CDR3 is CASTETGGRNEKLFF. DNA of the CDR3: TGTGCCAGTACCGAGACAGGGGGCCGTAATGAAAAACTGTTTTTT.

This clonotype was detected many times. V gene TRBV5-1 combines with J gene TRBJ2-3, with 12 bases that match TRBD2. V lost 0 bases and J lost 5; bases outside the gene matches: 4. CDR3 length: 16 amino acids. CDR1 and CDR2 from the germline V gene are SGHRS and YFSETQ. The CDR3 DNA reads as TGCGCCAGCAGCTTGGGACAGGGACTAGCGGGAGATACGCAGTATTTT. Residues: CASSLGQGLAGDTQYF.